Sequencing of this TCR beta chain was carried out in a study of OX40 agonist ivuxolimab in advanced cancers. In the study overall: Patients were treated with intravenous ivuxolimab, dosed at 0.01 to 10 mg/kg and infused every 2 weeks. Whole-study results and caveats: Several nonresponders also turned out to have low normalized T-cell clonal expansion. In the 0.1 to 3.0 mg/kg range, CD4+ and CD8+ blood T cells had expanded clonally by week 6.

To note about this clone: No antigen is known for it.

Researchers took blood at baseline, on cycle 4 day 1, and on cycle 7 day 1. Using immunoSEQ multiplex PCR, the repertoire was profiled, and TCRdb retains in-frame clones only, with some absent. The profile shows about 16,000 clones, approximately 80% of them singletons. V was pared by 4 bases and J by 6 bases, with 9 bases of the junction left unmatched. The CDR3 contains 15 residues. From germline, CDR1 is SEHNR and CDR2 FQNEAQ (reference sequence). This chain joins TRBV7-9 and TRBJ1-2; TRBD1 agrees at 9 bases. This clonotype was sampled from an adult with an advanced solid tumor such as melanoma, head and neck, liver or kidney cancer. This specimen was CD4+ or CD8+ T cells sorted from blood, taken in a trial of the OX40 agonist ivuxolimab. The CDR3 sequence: CASSSYDRGTNGYTF. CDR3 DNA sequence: TGTGCCAGCAGCTCGTACGACAGGGGGACGAATGGCTACACCTTC.